Below, one T cell receptor (beta chain) is given with its context. The antigen is undetermined. Patient tissue came from resections in Japan or China, 2014–2017. Histologic diagnosis was independently verified by two lung pathologists. Clones were sequenced by immunoSEQ multiplex PCR, and TCRdb holds only the in-frame ones, with some missing. The sample includes over 6,500 clones, roughly 73% of them seen just once. V lost 5 bases to trimming and J lost 12 bases; unmatched junction nucleotides: 9. CDR3 size: 12 residues. Germline lookup yields CDR1 SEHNR and CDR2 FQNEAQ (reference sequence). The data stem from a study of immune evolution from preneoplasia to lung adenocarcinoma. Regarding the study as a whole: Top clone frequencies peaked in normal lung, apparently declining through invasive adenocarcinoma.

This clonotype was obtained from a person aged 70 to 85 with lung adenocarcinoma. Sequencing was carried out using FFPE adjacent normal lung tissue. The V and J genes are TRBV7-9 and TRBJ1-1; TRBD1 matches at 7 bases. DNA for the CDR3: TGTGCCAGCAGCCGGATCAGGGGGGAAACTTTCTTT. It encodes CASSRIRGETFF.